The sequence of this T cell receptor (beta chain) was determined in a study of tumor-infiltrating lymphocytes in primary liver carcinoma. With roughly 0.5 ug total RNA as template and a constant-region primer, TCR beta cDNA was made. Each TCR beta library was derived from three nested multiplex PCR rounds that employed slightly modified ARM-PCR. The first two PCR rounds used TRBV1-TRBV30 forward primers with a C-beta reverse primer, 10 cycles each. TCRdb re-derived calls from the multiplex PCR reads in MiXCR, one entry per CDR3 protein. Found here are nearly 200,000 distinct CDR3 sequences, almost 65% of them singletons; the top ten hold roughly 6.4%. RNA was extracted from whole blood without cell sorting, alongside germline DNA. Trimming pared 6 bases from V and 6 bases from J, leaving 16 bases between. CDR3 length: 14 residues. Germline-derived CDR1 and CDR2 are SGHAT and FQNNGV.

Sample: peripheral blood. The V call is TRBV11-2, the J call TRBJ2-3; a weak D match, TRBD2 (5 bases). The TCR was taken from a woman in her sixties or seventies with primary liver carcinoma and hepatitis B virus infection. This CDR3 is CASRGRTQWDTQYF. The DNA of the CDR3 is TGTGCCAGCAGAGGGAGAACACAGTGGGATACGCAGTATTTT.